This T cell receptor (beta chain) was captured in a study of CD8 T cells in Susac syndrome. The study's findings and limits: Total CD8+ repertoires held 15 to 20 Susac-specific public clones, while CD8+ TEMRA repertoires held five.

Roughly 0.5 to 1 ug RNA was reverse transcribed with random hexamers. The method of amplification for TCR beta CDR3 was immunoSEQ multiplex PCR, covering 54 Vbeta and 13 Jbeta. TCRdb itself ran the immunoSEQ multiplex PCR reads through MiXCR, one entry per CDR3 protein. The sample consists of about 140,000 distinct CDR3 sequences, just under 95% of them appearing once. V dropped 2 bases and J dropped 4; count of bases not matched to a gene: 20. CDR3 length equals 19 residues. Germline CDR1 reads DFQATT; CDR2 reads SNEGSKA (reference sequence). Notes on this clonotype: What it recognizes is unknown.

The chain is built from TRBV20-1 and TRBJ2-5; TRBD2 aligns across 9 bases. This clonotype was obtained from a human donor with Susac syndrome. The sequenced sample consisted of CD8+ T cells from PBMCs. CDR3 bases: TGCAGTGCTAGACAAACATCGGACACCCCCCCGGGACTAGCAGAGACCCAGTACTTC. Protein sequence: CSARQTSDTPPGLAETQYF.